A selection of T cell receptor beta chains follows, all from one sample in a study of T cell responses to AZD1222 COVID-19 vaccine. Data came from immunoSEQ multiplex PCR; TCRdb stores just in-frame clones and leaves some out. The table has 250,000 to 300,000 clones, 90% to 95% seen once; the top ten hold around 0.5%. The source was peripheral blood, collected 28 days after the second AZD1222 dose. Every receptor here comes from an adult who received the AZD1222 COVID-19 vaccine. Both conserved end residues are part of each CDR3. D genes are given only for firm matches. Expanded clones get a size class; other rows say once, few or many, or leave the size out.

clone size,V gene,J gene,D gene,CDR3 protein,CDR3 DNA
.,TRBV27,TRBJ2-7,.,CASSLTPISYEQYF,TGTGCCAGCAGTTTAACCCCTATCTCCTACGAGCAGTACTTC
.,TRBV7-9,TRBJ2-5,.,CASSQETQYF,TGTGCCAGCAGCCAAGAGACCCAGTACTTC
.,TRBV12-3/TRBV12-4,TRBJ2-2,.,CASRGATGELFF,TGTGCCAGCCGGGGGGCCACCGGGGAGCTGTTTTTT
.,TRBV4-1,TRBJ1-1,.,CASSQDEGGQIAEAFF,TGCGCCAGCAGCCAAGATGAGGGGGGCCAAATCGCTGAAGCTTTCTTT
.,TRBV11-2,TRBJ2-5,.,CASSSGLSSPETQYF,TGTGCCAGCAGCTCGGGACTGTCAAGCCCCGAGACCCAGTACTTC
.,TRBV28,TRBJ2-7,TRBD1,CASSLLGGQNYEQYF,TGTGCCAGCAGTTTATTAGGGGGACAGAACTACGAGCAGTACTTC
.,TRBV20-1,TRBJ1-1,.,CSASTYKGLSTEAFF,TGCAGTGCGAGTACGTACAAAGGTTTGAGCACTGAAGCTTTCTTT
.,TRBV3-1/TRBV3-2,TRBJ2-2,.,CASSSLKGIDTGELFF,TGTGCCAGCAGCTCTTTAAAGGGGATCGACACCGGGGAGCTGTTTTTT
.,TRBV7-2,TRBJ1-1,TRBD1,CASSTQGGHLNTEAFF,TGTGCCAGCAGCACCCAGGGGGGACATTTGAACACTGAAGCTTTCTTT
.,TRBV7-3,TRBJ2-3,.,CASSSGRLVTDTQYF,TGTGCCAGCAGCTCCGGACGACTGGTAACAGATACGCAGTATTTT
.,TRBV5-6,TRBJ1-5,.,CASSLAGTVSNQPQHF,TGTGCCAGCAGCTTGGCCGGGACGGTAAGCAATCAGCCCCAGCATTTT
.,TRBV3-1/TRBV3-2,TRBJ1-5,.,CASSQDFSEGQPQHF,TGTGCCAGCAGCCAAGATTTCTCAGAAGGCCAGCCCCAGCATTTT
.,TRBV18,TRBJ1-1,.,CASSPLTENTEAFF,TGTGCCAGCTCACCACTGACCGAGAACACTGAAGCTTTCTTT
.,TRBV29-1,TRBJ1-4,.,CSVGQPGNEKLFF,TGCAGCGTTGGGCAACCTGGAAATGAAAAACTGTTTTTT
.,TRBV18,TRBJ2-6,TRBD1,CASSPKPGQGSGANVLTF,TGTGCCAGCTCACCTAAACCGGGACAGGGCTCTGGGGCCAACGTCCTGACTTTC
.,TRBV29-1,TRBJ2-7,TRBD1,CSVGLDRGLYYEQYF,TGCAGCGTTGGGCTGGACAGGGGGCTTTACTACGAGCAGTACTTC
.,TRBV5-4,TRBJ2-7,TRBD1,CASSSGQGNEQYF,TGTGCCAGCAGCTCGGGACAGGGGAACGAGCAGTACTTC
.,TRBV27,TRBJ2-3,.,CASSPATSTDTQYF,TGTGCCAGCAGCCCGGCAACTAGCACAGATACGCAGTATTTT
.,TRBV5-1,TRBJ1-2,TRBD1,CASSLGPGQGGIDYGYTF,TGCGCCAGCAGCTTGGGACCGGGACAGGGAGGAATAGACTATGGCTACACCTTC
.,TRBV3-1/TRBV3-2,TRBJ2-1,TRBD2,CASSTGTSGLYNEQFF,TGTGCCAGCAGCACCGGGACTAGCGGCCTCTACAATGAGCAGTTCTTC
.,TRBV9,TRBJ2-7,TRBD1,CASSGGQLQGEQYF,TGTGCCAGCAGCGGGGGACAGCTTCAAGGCGAGCAGTACTTC
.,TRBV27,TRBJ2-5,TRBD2,CASIPAGGGETQYF,TGTGCCAGCATCCCAGCGGGAGGAGGCGAGACCCAGTACTTC
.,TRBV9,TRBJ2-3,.,CASSVGVADTQYF,TGTGCCAGCAGCGTAGGTGTGGCTGATACGCAGTATTTT
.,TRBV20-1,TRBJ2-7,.,CSASRLTYEQYF,TGCAGTGCTAGTCGCCTAACCTACGAGCAGTACTTC
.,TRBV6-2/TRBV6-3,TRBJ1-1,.,CASSYSWGRANTEAFF,TGTGCCAGCAGTTACTCCTGGGGCAGAGCGAACACTGAAGCTTTCTTT
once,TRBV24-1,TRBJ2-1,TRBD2,CATSDILSGGRDEQFF,TGTGCCACCAGTGACATTTTGTCGGGGGGGCGCGACGAGCAGTTCTTC
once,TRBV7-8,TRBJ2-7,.,CASSSLLSSYEQYF,TGTGCCAGCAGCTCTCTTTTGAGCTCCTACGAGCAGTACTTC
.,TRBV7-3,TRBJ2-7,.,CASSNGGEQYF,TGTGCCAGCAGCAACGGGGGTGAGCAGTACTTC
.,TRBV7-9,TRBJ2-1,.,CASSRIAAAPYNEQFF,TGTGCCAGCAGCAGAATAGCGGCTGCCCCCTACAATGAGCAGTTCTTC
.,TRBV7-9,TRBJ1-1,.,CASSFPTEAFF,TGTGCCAGCAGCTTTCCCACTGAAGCTTTCTTT
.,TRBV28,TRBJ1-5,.,CASTLGVYSNQPQHF,TGTGCCAGCACCTTAGGGGTTTATAGCAATCAGCCCCAGCATTTT
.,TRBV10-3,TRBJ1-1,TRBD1,CAISGQGALTEAFF,TGTGCCATCAGTGGCCAGGGGGCATTGACTGAAGCTTTCTTT
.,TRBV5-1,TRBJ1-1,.,CASSLLGAGQANTEAFF,TGCGCCAGCAGCTTGTTGGGAGCAGGGCAGGCGAACACTGAAGCTTTCTTT
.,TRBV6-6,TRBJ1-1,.,CASRHRQPNTEAFF,TGTGCCAGCAGGCATCGACAACCGAACACTGAAGCTTTCTTT
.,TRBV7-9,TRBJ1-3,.,CASSSVTSSGNTIYF,TGTGCCAGCAGCTCCGTGACGAGCTCTGGAAACACCATATATTTT
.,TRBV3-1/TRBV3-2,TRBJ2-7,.,CATKSGGPEQYF,TGTGCCACCAAATCTGGGGGGCCCGAGCAGTACTTC
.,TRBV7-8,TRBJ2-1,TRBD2,CASSFPAGTSGPNEQFF,TGTGCCAGCAGCTTTCCTGCCGGGACTAGCGGGCCCAATGAGCAGTTCTTC
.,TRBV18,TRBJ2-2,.,CASWSSGGTGELFF,TGTGCCAGCTGGTCCTCAGGAGGGACCGGGGAGCTGTTTTTT
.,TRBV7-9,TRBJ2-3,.,CASSSLPYWGTDTQYF,TGTGCCAGCAGCTCTCTTCCGTATTGGGGCACAGATACGCAGTATTTT
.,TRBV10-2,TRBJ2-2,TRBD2,CASKNRLAGFSTGELFF,TGCGCCAGCAAAAACAGGCTAGCGGGGTTTTCCACCGGGGAGCTGTTTTTT
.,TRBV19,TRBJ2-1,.,CASSETRGSYNEQFF,TGTGCCAGTAGTGAGACCCGGGGTTCCTACAATGAGCAGTTCTTC
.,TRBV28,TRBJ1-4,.,CASSLPGMGEKLFF,TGTGCCAGCAGTTTACCGGGGATGGGTGAAAAACTGTTTTTT
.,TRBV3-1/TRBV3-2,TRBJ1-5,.,CASSRGERAPQHF,TGTGCCAGCAGCAGGGGTGAACGGGCACCCCAGCATTTT
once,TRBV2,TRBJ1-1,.,CASNGGDGNTEAFF,TGTGCCAGCAATGGTGGGGACGGAAACACTGAAGCTTTCTTT
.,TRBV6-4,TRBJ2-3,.,CASKLDRQSTDTQYF,TGTGCCAGCAAACTAGATCGGCAGAGCACAGATACGCAGTATTTT
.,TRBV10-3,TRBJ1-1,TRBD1,CAISTPDRGTEAFF,TGTGCCATCAGTACCCCCGACAGGGGAACTGAAGCTTTCTTT
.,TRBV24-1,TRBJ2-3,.,CATSGTTKGTQYF,TGTGCCACCAGTGGGACTACCAAAGGTACGCAGTATTTT
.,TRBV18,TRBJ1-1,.,CASSPLGPGPDTEAFF,TGTGCCAGCTCACCACTTGGGCCAGGGCCAGACACTGAAGCTTTCTTT
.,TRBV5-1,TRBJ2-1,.,CASSSQGYEQFF,TGCGCCAGCAGCTCACAGGGCTATGAGCAGTTCTTC
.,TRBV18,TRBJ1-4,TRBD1,CASSTGTGLREKLFF,TGTGCCAGCTCAACCGGGACAGGGCTCAGGGAAAAACTGTTTTTT
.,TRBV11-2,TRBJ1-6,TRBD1,CASSSPLDRISPLHF,TGTGCCAGCAGCTCGCCACTGGACAGGATTTCACCCCTCCACTTT
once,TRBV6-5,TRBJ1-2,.,CASSWARANYGYTF,TGTGCCAGCAGCTGGGCCAGAGCTAACTATGGCTACACCTTC